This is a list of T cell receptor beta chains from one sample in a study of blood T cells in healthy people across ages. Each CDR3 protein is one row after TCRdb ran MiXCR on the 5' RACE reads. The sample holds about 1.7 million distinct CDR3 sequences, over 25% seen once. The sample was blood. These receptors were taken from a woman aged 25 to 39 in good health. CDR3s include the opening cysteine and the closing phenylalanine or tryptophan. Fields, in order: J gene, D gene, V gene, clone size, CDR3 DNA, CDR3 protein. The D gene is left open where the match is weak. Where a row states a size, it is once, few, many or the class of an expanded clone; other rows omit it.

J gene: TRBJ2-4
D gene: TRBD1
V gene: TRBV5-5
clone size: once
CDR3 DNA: TGTGCCAGCGAGGGACAGGGGGCAGGCAATGAGCAGTACTTC
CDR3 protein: CASEGQGAGNEQYF

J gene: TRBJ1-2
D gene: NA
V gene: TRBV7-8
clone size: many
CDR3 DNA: TGTGCCAGCAGCCTACGACAGCCTTATGGCTACACCTTC
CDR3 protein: CASSLRQPYGYTF

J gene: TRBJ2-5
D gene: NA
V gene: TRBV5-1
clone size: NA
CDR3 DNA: TGCGCCAGCAGTGGGGGGCCTCACCAAGAGACCCAGTACTTC
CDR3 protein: CASSGGPHQETQYF

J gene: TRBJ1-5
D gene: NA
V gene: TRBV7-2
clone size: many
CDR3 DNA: TGTGCCTCCCAGGGGCAGCCGCTAGGCAATCAGCCCCAGCATTTT
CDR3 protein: CASQGQPLGNQPQHF

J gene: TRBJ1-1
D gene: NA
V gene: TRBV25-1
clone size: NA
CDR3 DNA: TGTGCCAGCAGTGATTTAGGGTCACCCAACACTGAAGCTTTCTTT
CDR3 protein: CASSDLGSPNTEAFF

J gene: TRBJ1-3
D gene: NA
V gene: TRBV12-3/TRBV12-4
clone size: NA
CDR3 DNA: TGTGCCAGCAGCCCCGGGATTGGAAACACCATATATTTT
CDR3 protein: CASSPGIGNTIYF

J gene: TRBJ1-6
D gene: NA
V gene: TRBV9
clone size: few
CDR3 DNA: TGTGTCAGCAGCCAGGTATTTGGTTCACCCCTCCACTTT
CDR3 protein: CVSSQVFGSPLHF

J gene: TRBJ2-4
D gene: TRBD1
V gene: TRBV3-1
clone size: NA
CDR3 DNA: TGTGCCAGCAGACGACAGGGGGGTTCCTACAATGAGCAGTACTTC
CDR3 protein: CASRRQGGSYNEQYF

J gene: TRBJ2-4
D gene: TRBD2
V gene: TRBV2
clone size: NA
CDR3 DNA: TGTGCCAGCCTCCGAGCGGGGGGTAACAATGAGCAGTACTTC
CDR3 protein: CASLRAGGNNEQYF

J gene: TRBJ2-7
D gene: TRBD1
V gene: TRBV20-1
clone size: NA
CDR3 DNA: TGCAGTGCACCCCGGACAGGGGGTTACGAGCAGTACTTC
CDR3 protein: CSAPRTGGYEQYF

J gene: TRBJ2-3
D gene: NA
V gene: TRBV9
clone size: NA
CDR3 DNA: TGTGCCAGCAGCCCACCCTTTAGCACAGATACGCAGTATTTT
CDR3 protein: CASSPPFSTDTQYF

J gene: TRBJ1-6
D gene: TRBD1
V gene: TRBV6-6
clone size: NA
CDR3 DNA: TGTGCCAGCAGTCAACGGGACAGCTCCTATAATTCACCCCTCCACTTT
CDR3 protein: CASSQRDSSYNSPLHF

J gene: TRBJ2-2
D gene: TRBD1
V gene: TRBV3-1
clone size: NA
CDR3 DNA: TGTGCCAGCAGCCAAGATCTTGGGACAGGGTCCACCGGGGAGCTGTTTTTT
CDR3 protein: CASSQDLGTGSTGELFF

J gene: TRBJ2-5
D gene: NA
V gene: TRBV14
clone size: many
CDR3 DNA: TGTGCCAGCAGCCAAGATCGTGTGAGGGAGACCCAGTACTTC
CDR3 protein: CASSQDRVRETQYF

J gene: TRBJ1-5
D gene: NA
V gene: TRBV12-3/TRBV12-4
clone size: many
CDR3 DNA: TGTGCCAGCAGTTTGTCGGTCCCTGGGTATCGGAGCAATCAGCCCCAGCATTTT
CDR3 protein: CASSLSVPGYRSNQPQHF

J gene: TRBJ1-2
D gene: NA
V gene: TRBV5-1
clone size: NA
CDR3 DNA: TGCGCCAGCAGCTTGGTCGGCAGGTCTAACTATGGCTACACCTTC
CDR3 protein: CASSLVGRSNYGYTF

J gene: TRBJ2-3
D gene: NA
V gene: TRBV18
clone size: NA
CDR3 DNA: TGTGCCAGCTCACTTACTAAGGATACGCAGTATTTT
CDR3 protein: CASSLTKDTQYF

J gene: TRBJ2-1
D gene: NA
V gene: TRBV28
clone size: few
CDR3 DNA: TGTGCCAGCAGTTTAGGGACCTTACACAATGAGCAGTTCTTC
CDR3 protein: CASSLGTLHNEQFF

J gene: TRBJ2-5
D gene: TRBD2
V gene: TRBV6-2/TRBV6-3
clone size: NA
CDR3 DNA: TGTGCCAGCGGAAAACTAGCGGGAGGGCCCTTTGAGACCCAGTACTTC
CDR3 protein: CASGKLAGGPFETQYF

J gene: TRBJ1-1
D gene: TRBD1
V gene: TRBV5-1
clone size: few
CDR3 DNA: TGCGCCAGCAGCCCTAAGGACAGGGACACTGAAGCTTTCTTT
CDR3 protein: CASSPKDRDTEAFF

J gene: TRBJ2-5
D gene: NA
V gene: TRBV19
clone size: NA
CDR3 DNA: TGTGCCAGTAGCTTCAGGACAACTGGGGAGACCCAGTACTTC
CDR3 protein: CASSFRTTGETQYF

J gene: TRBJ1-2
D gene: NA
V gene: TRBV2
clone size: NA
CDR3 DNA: TGTGCCGTCCGACAGCAACCCTATGGCTACACCTTC
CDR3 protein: CAVRQQPYGYTF

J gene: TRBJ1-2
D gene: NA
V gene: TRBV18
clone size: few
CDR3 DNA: TGTGCCAGCTCACCAGAGTATACGGGCTACACCTTC
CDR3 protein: CASSPEYTGYTF

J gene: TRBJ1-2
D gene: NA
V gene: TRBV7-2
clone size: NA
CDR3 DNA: TGTGCCAGCAGCCAGAATGCGGGTTCGGAGGACTACACCTTC
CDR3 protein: CASSQNAGSEDYTF

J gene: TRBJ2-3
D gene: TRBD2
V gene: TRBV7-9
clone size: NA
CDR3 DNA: TGTGCCAGCAGTATGGGACTAGCCTCTAGCACAGATACGCAGTATTTT
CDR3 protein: CASSMGLASSTDTQYF

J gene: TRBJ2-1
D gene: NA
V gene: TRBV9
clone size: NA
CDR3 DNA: TGTGCCAGCAGCGTGGACAGTTACTCCAATGAGCAGTTCTTC
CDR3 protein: CASSVDSYSNEQFF

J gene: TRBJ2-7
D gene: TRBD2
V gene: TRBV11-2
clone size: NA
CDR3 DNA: TGTGCCAGCAGCTTAGGTCGGCTAGCGGGAGGATACGAGCAGTACTTC
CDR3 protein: CASSLGRLAGGYEQYF

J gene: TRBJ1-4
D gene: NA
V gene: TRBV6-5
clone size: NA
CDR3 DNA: TGTGCCAGCAGTTACAGGGTAGAGGAAAAACTGTTTTTT
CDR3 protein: CASSYRVEEKLFF

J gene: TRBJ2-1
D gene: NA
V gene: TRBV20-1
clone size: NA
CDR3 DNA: TGCAGTGCTAGAGATCCGCAGGGTTGGATAAATGAGCAGTTCTTC
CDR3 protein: CSARDPQGWINEQFF

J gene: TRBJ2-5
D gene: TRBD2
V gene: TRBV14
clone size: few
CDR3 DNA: TGTGCCAGCAGCCAAGTTGGGTTACTAGCGGGAGGAACCCAGTACTTC
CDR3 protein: CASSQVGLLAGGTQYF

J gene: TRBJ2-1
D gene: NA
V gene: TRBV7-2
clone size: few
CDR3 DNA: TGTGCCAGCAGCTCCCTGCCGACTAGCTACAATGAGCAGTTCTTC
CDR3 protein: CASSSLPTSYNEQFF

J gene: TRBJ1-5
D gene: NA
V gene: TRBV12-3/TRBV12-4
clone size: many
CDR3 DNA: TGTGCCAGCAGTTTTGGGGGGGGTAAGAATCAGCCCCAGCATTTT
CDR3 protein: CASSFGGGKNQPQHF

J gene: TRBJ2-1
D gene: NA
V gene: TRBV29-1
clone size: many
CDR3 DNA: TGCAGCACCTGGGAAAATTCCTACAATGAGCAGTTCTTC
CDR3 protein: CSTWENSYNEQFF

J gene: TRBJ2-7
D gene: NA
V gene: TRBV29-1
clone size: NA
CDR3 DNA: TGCAGCGTTAGAGGAGCGGAGGACGGGCGCTACGAGCAGTACTTC
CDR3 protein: CSVRGAEDGRYEQYF

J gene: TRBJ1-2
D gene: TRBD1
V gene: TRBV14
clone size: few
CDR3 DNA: TGTGCCAGCAGCCCACAAAGTTGGACAGGGGACGGCTACACCTTC
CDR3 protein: CASSPQSWTGDGYTF

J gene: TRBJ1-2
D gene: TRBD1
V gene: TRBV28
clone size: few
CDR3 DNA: TGTGCCAGCGACAGGACAGGGGGCTATGGCTACACCTTC
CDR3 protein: CASDRTGGYGYTF